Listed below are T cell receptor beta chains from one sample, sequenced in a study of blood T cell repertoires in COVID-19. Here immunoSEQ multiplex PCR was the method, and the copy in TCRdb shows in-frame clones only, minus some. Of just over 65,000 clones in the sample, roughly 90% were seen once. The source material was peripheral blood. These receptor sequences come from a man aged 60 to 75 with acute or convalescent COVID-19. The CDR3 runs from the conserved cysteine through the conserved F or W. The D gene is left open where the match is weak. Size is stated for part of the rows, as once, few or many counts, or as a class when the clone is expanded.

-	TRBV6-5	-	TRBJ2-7	TGTGCCAGCAGCCCACTCCTAGGGGCCTACGAGCAGTACTTC	CASSPLLGAYEQYF
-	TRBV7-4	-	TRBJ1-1	TGTGCCAGCAGCTACCCCGGGGGGGGGCTGGGCACTGAAGCTTTCTTT	CASSYPGGGLGTEAFF
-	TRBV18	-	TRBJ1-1	TGTGCCAGCTCACAGAGTTCGAACACTGAAGCTTTCTTT	CASSQSSNTEAFF
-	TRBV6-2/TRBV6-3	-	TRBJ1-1	TGTGCCAGCAGCGGACTTAGGGTCGTGGGGATTTTGGCTGAAGCTTTCTTT	CASSGLRVVGILAEAFF
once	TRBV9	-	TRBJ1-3	TGTGCCAGCAGCGCGACAGGTTTCTCTGGAAACACCATATATTTT	CASSATGFSGNTIYF
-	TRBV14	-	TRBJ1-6	TGTGCCAGCAGCCCAACGGGGAATTCACCCCTCCACTTT	CASSPTGNSPLHF
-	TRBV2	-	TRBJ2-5	TGTGCCAGCAGTGAAGGTATAGGCTTCGGGGAGACCCAGTACTTC	CASSEGIGFGETQYF
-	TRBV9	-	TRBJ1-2	TGTGCCAGCAGCGATACAGGGTCTGGCTACACCTTC	CASSDTGSGYTF
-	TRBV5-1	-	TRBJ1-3	TGCGCCAGCAGCCCCCCGCGGGACTCTGGAAACACCATATATTTT	CASSPPRDSGNTIYF
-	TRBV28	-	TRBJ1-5	TGTGCCAGCAGTTTAAGTGGCCAGGCGGGCCAGCCCCAGCATTTT	CASSLSGQAGQPQHF
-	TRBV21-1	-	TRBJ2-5	TGTGCCAGCAGCAAAGTGCCTAGCGGGGGAACCCAAGAGACCCAGTACTTC	CASSKVPSGGTQETQYF
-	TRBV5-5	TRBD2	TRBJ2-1	TGTGCCAGCAGCTTGGGGAGCGGGGGGGAGCAGTTCTTC	CASSLGSGGEQFF
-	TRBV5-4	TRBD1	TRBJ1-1	TGTGCCAGCAGCCCCACAGGGGTGTACACTGAAGCTTTCTTT	CASSPTGVYTEAFF
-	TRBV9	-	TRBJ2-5	TGTGCCAGCAGCGTAGGGAGGGGATTAGGTGCGGAGACCCAGTACTTC	CASSVGRGLGAETQYF
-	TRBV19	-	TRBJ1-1	TGTGCCAGTAGTCCCGGGGGTCTGGGGAACACTGAAGCTTTCTTT	CASSPGGLGNTEAFF
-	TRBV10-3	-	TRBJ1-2	TGTGCCATCCAGGACTTAAAACAGGGAATCTATGGCTACACCTTC	CAIQDLKQGIYGYTF
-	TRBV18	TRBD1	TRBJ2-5	TGTGCCAGCTCACTGGACAGGAACCAAGAGACCCAGTACTTC	CASSLDRNQETQYF
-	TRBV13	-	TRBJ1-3	TGTGCCAGCAGCTTGGGAGGGTTCTCTGGAAACACCATATATTTT	CASSLGGFSGNTIYF
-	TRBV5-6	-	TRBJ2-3	TGTGCCAGCAGCTTATTTTCGGACAGATACACAGATACGCAGTATTTT	CASSLFSDRYTDTQYF
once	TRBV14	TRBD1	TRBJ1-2	TGTGCCAGCAGCCAAGGACAGGGAATTATTGGCTACACCTTC	CASSQGQGIIGYTF
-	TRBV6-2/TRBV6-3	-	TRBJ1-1	TGTGCCAGCAGTTATACATTCACTGAAGCTTTCTTT	CASSYTFTEAFF
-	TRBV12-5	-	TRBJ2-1	TGTGCTAGTGGTCCAAGCACCTACAATGAGCAGTTCTTC	CASGPSTYNEQFF
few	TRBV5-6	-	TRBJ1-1	TGTGCCAGCAGCCGAGAAGCGGGGGGTTACACTGAAGCTTTCTTT	CASSREAGGYTEAFF
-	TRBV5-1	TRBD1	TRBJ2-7	TGCGCCAGCAGCTCGGGACAGACTTCCTACGAGCAGTACTTC	CASSSGQTSYEQYF
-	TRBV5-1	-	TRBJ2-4	TGCGCCAGCAAAACAGGGAATCATGTGGTCGCCAAAAACATTCAGTACTTC	CASKTGNHVVAKNIQYF
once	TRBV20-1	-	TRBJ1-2	TGCAGTGCTAGTTTGGCCGGGAACACCTTC	CSASLAGNTF
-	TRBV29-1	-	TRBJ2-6	TGCAGCGCCGTGGGGGGAGCTGGGGCCAACGTCCTGACTTTC	CSAVGGAGANVLTF
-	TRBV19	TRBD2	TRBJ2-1	TGTGCCAGTAGCCACGGGGGGGCGAAAAATGAGCAGTTCTTC	CASSHGGAKNEQFF
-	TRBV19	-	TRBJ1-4	TGTGCCAGTAACCTAGTACTCGGGTCCGAACTGTTTTTT	CASNLVLGSELFF
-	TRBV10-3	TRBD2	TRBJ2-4	TGTGCCATCAGTCCCCGACCTAGCGGGGGAACTTACAAAAACATTCAGTACTTC	CAISPRPSGGTYKNIQYF
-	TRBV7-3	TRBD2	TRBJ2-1	TGTGCCAGCAGCCCCACTTCTAGCGGCCCGATTGAGCAGTTCTTC	CASSPTSSGPIEQFF
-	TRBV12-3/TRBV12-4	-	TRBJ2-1	TGTGCCAGCAGTTGGGCAGCCAACAATGAGCAGTTCTTC	CASSWAANNEQFF
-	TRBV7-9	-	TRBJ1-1	TGTGCCAGCCGGGGGAAGACTGAAGCTTTCTTT	CASRGKTEAFF
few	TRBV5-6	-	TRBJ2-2	TGTGCCAGCAGCTTGGTCAGAACGAACACCGGGGAGCTGTTTTTT	CASSLVRTNTGELFF
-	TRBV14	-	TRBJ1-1	TGTGCCAGCAGCCAAGAGGTACTCCCGAACACTGAAGCTTTCTTT	CASSQEVLPNTEAFF
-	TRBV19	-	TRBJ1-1	TGTGCCAGTAGATGGGGCAGGGAGGTGAACACTGAAGCTTTCTTT	CASRWGREVNTEAFF
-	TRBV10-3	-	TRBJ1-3	TGTGCCACCTGGACAGCTGGAAACACCATATATTTT	CATWTAGNTIYF
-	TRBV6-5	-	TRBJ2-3	TGTGCCAGCACCCCCCCGGGCACAGATACGCAGTATTTT	CASTPPGTDTQYF
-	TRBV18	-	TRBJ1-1	TGTGCCAGCTCTGGACAGTTAAACACTGAAGCTTTCTTT	CASSGQLNTEAFF
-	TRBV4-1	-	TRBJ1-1	TGCGCCAGCAGCAAAGGCCCAGGCCGGAACACTGAAGCTTTCTTT	CASSKGPGRNTEAFF
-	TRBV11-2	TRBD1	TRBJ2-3	TGTGCCAGCAGCTTCCCCGGGACAGGGGAGGATAGAGATACGCAGTATTTT	CASSFPGTGEDRDTQYF
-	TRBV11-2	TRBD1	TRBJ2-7	TGTGCCAGCAGCTTCGTCCGGGACAGGGGTTCCTACGAGCAGTACTTC	CASSFVRDRGSYEQYF
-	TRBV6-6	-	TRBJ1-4	TGTGCCACACGCGGCGGGGCGCGGTTAAATGAAAAACTGTTTTTT	CATRGGARLNEKLFF